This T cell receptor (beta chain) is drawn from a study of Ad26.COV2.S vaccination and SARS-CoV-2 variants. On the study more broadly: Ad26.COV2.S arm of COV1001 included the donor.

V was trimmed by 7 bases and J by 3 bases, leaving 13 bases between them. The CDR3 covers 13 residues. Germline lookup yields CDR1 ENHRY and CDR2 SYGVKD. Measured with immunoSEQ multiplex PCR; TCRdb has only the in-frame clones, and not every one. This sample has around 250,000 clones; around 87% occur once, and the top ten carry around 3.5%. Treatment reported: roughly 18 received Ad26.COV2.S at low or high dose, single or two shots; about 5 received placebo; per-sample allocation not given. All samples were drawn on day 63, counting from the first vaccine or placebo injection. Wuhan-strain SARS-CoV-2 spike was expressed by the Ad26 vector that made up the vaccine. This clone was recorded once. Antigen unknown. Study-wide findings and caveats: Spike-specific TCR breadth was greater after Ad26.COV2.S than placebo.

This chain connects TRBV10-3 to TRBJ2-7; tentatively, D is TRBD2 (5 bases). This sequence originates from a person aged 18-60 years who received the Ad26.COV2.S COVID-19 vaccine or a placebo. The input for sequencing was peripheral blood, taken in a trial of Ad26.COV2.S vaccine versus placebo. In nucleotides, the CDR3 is TGTGCCATCACCGCCGGGGTGGGCTACGAGCAGTACTTC. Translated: CAITAGVGYEQYF.